The 20 T cell receptor beta chains listed next were all sequenced from one sample in a study of response to subunit inactivated influenza vaccine. One entry per CDR3 protein results from TCRdb running MiXCR on the RT-PCR reads. The sample lists hundreds of thousands of distinct CDR3 sequences; about 12% were seen once. The sequenced sample was PBMCs from blood, obtained on the day of vaccination. These receptors all come from a man aged 45-60 years who received an inactivated influenza vaccine.

In its sample, this clonotype was seen a few times. The chain is built from TRBV2 and TRBJ2-5, with D possibly matching TRBD1 (6 bases). Germline V CDR1 and CDR2: SNHLY, FYNNEI. Trimming pared 8 bases from V and 3 bases from J, leaving 13 bases between. The CDR3 totals 13 residues. The CDR3 DNA sequence: TGTGCCAGCGGATGGGACACCAAAGAGACCCAGTACTTC. Translation: CASGWDTKETQYF.

This chain uses TRBV7-2 with TRBJ2-3; TRBD2 matches at 7 bases. The junction had 15 bases not matched to a gene; V was cut back by 5 bases and J by 7 bases. CDR3 length: 16 amino acids. CDR1 is SGHTA, CDR2 FQGNSA, per germline. The CDR3 DNA sequence: TGTGCCAGCAGCCCGGGTGGGCTAGCGGCCTCATATACGCAGTATTTT. Its protein is CASSPGGLAASYTQYF. Complete variable domain (other parts from reference TRBV7-2 and TRBJ2-3): GAGVSQSPSNKVTEKGKDVELRCDPISGHTALYWYRQSLGQGLEFLIYFQGNSAPDKSGLPSDRFSAERTGGSVSTLTIQRTQQEDSAVYLCASSPGGLAASYTQYFGPGTRLTVL.

This clonotype was seen repeatedly, ten times or more. The chain uses TRBV6-2 or TRBV6-3 and TRBJ2-1, with 7 bases fitting TRBD2. After removal of 2 bases from V and 12 bases from J, the junction contained 1 base not matched to a gene. There are 11 residues in the CDR3. Germline assignment: CDR1 MNHEY and CDR2 SVGEGT. The CDR3 spells CASSYSGTQFF. CDR3 sequence (DNA): TGTGCCAGCAGTTACAGCGGGACGCAGTTCTTC.

V gene TRBV5-1 combines with J gene TRBJ2-1; weak D call: TRBD1 (5 bases). V shed 1 base and J shed 5 bases, with 10 bases lying between them. The CDR3 has 14 amino acids. Per germline, CDR1 SGHRS and CDR2 YFSETQ. CDR3 protein: CASSLQGNNNEQFF. The CDR3 region has the DNA TGCGCCAGCAGCTTGCAGGGAAATAACAATGAGCAGTTCTTC.

The rearrangement uses TRBV15 and TRBJ2-2, with TRBD2 matching 8 bases. Germline-derived CDR1 and CDR2 are LNHNV and YYDKDF (reference sequence). Trimming cost V 9 bases and J 7 bases; bases outside gene matches: 7. CDR3 length: 13 residues. CDR3 amino acids: CATKRENRGELFF. In DNA form, the CDR3 reads TGTGCCACTAAGCGGGAGAACCGCGGGGAGCTGTTTTTT.

This chain links TRBV6-5 with TRBJ2-2, with 7 bases identical to TRBD1. The CDR3 totals 17 residues. Per the germline V gene, CDR1 is MNHEY and CDR2 is SVGAGI. With 4 bases clipped from V and 6 bases from J, the junction kept 14 bases outside the gene matches. Here the CDR3 DNA reads TGTGCCAGCAGTTCCACCCGACAGGGCCCGACACCCGGGGAGCTGTTTTTT. The encoded protein is CASSSTRQGPTPGELFF.

This clonotype has just a few counts. This chain connects TRBV6-5 to TRBJ2-7; 7 positions agree with TRBD1. The CDR3 runs 12 residues. Trimming removed 6 bases from V and 9 bases from J; junction bases left unmatched: 8. The V gene's germline CDR1 is MNHEY and CDR2 SVGAGI. The CDR3 DNA reads as TGTGCCAGCAGCGCAGGGGGATTCGGGCAGTACTTC. This translates into CASSAGGFGQYF.

Remarks on this clonotype: A read error is possible here, since a much larger clone lies one base away. The chain links TRBV5-1 to TRBJ2-3; weak D call: TRBD2 (6 bases). CDR1 and CDR2 (germline): SGHRS, YFSETQ. The CDR3 totals 15 residues. Trimming stripped 2 bases from V and 2 bases from J, with 12 bases between. The CDR3: CASSFTGDNTDTQYF. The CDR3 nucleotides read TGCGCCAGCAGCTTTACGGGGGATAACACAGATACGCAGTATTTT.

This clonotype was detected many times. The chain couples TRBV12-3 or TRBV12-4 to TRBJ1-1; D is undetermined. The CDR3 extends over 11 amino acids. V was clipped by 3 bases and J by 4 bases, with 3 bases between them. In DNA, the CDR3 is TGTGCCAGCAGTTTTCCCACTGAAGCTTTCTTT. Translating it yields CASSFPTEAFF.

The gene calls are TRBV7-2 and TRBJ2-7; the D is unclear. CDR3 length: 13 amino acids. From germline, CDR1 is SGHTA and CDR2 FQGNSA. V gave up 1 base and J gave up 3 bases, with 7 bases separating them. The CDR3 protein is CASSLGYYYEQYF. CDR3 DNA: TGTGCCAGCAGCTTAGGCTACTACTACGAGCAGTACTTC. The variable domain in full, completed from reference TRBV7-2 and TRBJ2-7, reads GAGVSQSPSNKVTEKGKDVELRCDPISGHTALYWYRQSLGQGLEFLIYFQGNSAPDKSGLPSDRFSAERTGGSVSTLTIQRTQQEDSAVYLCASSLGYYYEQYFGPGTRLTVT.

This clonotype has more than one count but fewer than ten. The chain has TRBV6-2 or TRBV6-3 and TRBJ2-3; no definite D call. V was trimmed by 2 bases and J by 3 bases, leaving 15 bases between them. CDR1 and CDR2 (germline): MNHEY, SVGEGT. The CDR3 is 16 amino acids. DNA for the CDR3: TGTGCCAGCAGTTACGGGAACTGGGATCTTACAGATACGCAGTATTTT. Its protein product is CASSYGNWDLTDTQYF.

The rearrangement uses TRBV19 and TRBJ2-3; D is unresolved. This CDR3 comprises 14 residues. Trimming removed 6 bases from V and 2 bases from J, with 12 bases in between. Germline-derived CDR1 and CDR2 are LNHDA and SQIVND (reference sequence). This CDR3 reads CASRVSPTTDTQYF. The CDR3 DNA is TGTGCCAGTAGGGTATCCCCCACCACAGATACGCAGTATTTT.

This chain uses TRBV20-1 with TRBJ1-3; no clear D gene. In germline, CDR1 is DFQATT, CDR2 SNEGSKA (reference sequence). V was clipped by 1 base and J by 4 bases, with 2 bases between them. CDR3 length: 11 residues. This CDR3 reads CSARVGNTIYF. The CDR3 nucleotides are TGCAGTGCTAGAGTGGGAAACACCATATATTTT.

This clonotype came up a few times. V and J are TRBV28 and TRBJ2-7, with TRBD1 identical over 8 bases. Germline-derived CDR1 and CDR2 are MDHEN and SYDVKM. Trimming removed 4 bases from V and 0 bases from J; junction bases left unmatched: 11. The CDR3 contains 17 residues. CDR3: CASSYRDRSLSSYEQYF. In DNA form, the CDR3 reads TGTGCCAGCAGTTACCGGGACAGGAGCCTATCCTCCTACGAGCAGTACTTC.

This clonotype was seen at least ten times. The chain links TRBV12-3 or TRBV12-4 to TRBJ1-1, with TRBD1 identical over 7 bases. This CDR3 is 11 amino acids long. The junction had 7 bases not matched to a gene; V was cut back by 5 bases and J by 13 bases. This CDR3 is CASSIGQEGFF. In DNA, the CDR3 is TGTGCCAGCAGTATAGGACAGGAGGGTTTCTTT.

This clonotype appeared a few times. This rearrangement joins TRBV6-1 to TRBJ1-1; D unresolved. Trimming left V 3 bases short and J 0 bases short, with 8 bases between. This CDR3 spans 14 amino acids. Germline-derived CDR1 and CDR2 are MNHNS and SASEGT. Here the CDR3 reads CASSEGNLNTEAFF. The CDR3 DNA follows: TGTGCCAGCAGTGAGGGTAATTTGAACACTGAAGCTTTCTTT.

The chain combines TRBV12-3 or TRBV12-4 with TRBJ2-5, with no clear D. V was clipped by 3 bases and J by 5 bases, with 7 bases between them. The CDR3 has 12 amino acids. CDR3 loop: CASSFVLETQYF. The CDR3 DNA reads TGTGCCAGCAGTTTTGTATTGGAGACCCAGTACTTC.

This clonotype occurred a few times. The rearrangement links TRBV10-3 to TRBJ2-7; tentative D call: TRBD2 (7 bases). This CDR3 comprises 13 residues. Germline values: CDR1 ENHRY, CDR2 SYGVKD. V was trimmed by 10 bases and J by 1 base, leaving 14 bases between them. The CDR3 DNA is TGTGCCACGGGGGGCCAGGGATCCTACGAGCAGTACTTC. It yields the protein CATGGQGSYEQYF.

V gene TRBV7-2 combines with J gene TRBJ2-1, with D tentatively TRBD1 (6 bases). V was trimmed by 2 bases and J by 7 bases, leaving 15 bases between them. The CDR3 consists of 15 residues. In germline, CDR1 is SGHTA, CDR2 FQGNSA. The CDR3 here is CASSLTGPQRNEQFF. CDR3 coding DNA: TGTGCCAGCAGCTTAACAGGGCCCCAGAGGAATGAGCAGTTCTTC.

The V and J genes are TRBV7-2 and TRBJ1-5; D might be TRBD1 (5 bases). Trimming cost V 3 bases and J 6 bases, with 12 bases left between them. This CDR3 is 14 amino acids long. Germline CDR1 SGHTA, CDR2 FQGNSA. CDR3 coding DNA: TGTGCCAGCAGCTTTCCGGGGCAGGGTCAGCCCCAGCATTTT. The encoded protein is CASSFPGQGQPQHF.